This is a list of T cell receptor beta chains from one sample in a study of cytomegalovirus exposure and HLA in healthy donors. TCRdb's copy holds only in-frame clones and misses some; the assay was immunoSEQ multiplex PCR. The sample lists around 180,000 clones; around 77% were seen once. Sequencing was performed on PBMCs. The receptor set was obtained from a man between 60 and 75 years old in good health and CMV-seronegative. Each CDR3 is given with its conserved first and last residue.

CDR3 protein: CASSLVEPSAEQYF
V gene: TRBV5-1
J gene: TRBJ2-7

CDR3 protein: CASSPEGQLEAFF
V gene: TRBV18
J gene: TRBJ1-1

CDR3 protein: CASSLVAAIGGANVLTF
V gene: TRBV13
J gene: TRBJ2-6

CDR3 protein: CASSSGGSGNTIYF
V gene: TRBV28
J gene: TRBJ1-3

CDR3 protein: CSVGQGPNSPLHF
V gene: TRBV29-1
J gene: TRBJ1-6

CDR3 protein: CAWGPPGPSYNEQFF
V gene: TRBV30
J gene: TRBJ2-1

CDR3 protein: CASSEAGSTTYNEQFF
V gene: TRBV6-1
J gene: TRBJ2-1

CDR3 protein: CASTDTKVYEQYF
V gene: TRBV2
J gene: NA

CDR3 protein: CAWSLQGGQPQHF
V gene: TRBV30
J gene: TRBJ1-5

CDR3 protein: CASRIGQGGWYGYTF
V gene: TRBV6-5
J gene: TRBJ1-2

CDR3 protein: CSVRPGLAVTGELFF
V gene: TRBV29-1
J gene: TRBJ2-2

CDR3 protein: CASSLGLAGETQYF
V gene: TRBV9
J gene: TRBJ2-5

CDR3 protein: CASSPSDIWYEQYF
V gene: TRBV28
J gene: TRBJ2-7

CDR3 protein: CASSLAGTSTDTQYF
V gene: TRBV7-7
J gene: TRBJ2-3

CDR3 protein: CASRSGTGGYEQYF
V gene: TRBV6-6
J gene: TRBJ2-7

CDR3 protein: CASSLEQGNTEAFF
V gene: TRBV5-1
J gene: TRBJ1-1

CDR3 protein: CASSQDRGADGYTF
V gene: TRBV4-3
J gene: TRBJ1-2

CDR3 protein: CASSESILNTGELFF
V gene: TRBV10-1
J gene: TRBJ2-2

CDR3 protein: CASSKRTGDTEAFF
V gene: TRBV19
J gene: TRBJ1-1

CDR3 protein: CASSVVGLAGGLTGELFF
V gene: TRBV9
J gene: TRBJ2-2

CDR3 protein: CASSQTVGYGYTF
V gene: TRBV7-9
J gene: TRBJ1-2

CDR3 protein: CASTLAGANTGELFF
V gene: TRBV6-5
J gene: TRBJ2-2

CDR3 protein: CASRSTGGYGYTF
V gene: TRBV7-2
J gene: TRBJ1-2

CDR3 protein: CASSLDFVVGSSVADEQYF
V gene: TRBV5-6
J gene: TRBJ2-7

CDR3 protein: CASSLATSGSLNEQYF
V gene: TRBV7-6
J gene: TRBJ2-7

CDR3 protein: CASSSTGTEAFF
V gene: TRBV13
J gene: TRBJ1-1

CDR3 protein: CASTQGTGEGNTIYF
V gene: TRBV9
J gene: TRBJ1-3

CDR3 protein: CASIPSVNTEAFF
V gene: TRBV6-6
J gene: TRBJ1-1

CDR3 protein: CAISDEDRDTDTQYF
V gene: TRBV10-3
J gene: TRBJ2-3

CDR3 protein: CSVGGTGSYEQYF
V gene: TRBV29-1
J gene: TRBJ2-7

CDR3 protein: CASSGGQGGDNYGYTF
V gene: TRBV2
J gene: TRBJ1-2

CDR3 protein: CASSAEGRAGTGNTIYF
V gene: TRBV5-4
J gene: TRBJ1-3

CDR3 protein: CASTNGQGQETQYF
V gene: TRBV2
J gene: TRBJ2-5

CDR3 protein: CSVRGSYEQYF
V gene: TRBV29-1
J gene: TRBJ2-7

CDR3 protein: CSASAGVWYNEQFF
V gene: TRBV29-1
J gene: TRBJ2-1

CDR3 protein: CASSSDRDHFNEQYF
V gene: TRBV6-1
J gene: TRBJ2-7

CDR3 protein: CASSDRRRVPRSSYNEQFF
V gene: TRBV6-1
J gene: TRBJ2-1

CDR3 protein: CASSADRGLYEQYF
V gene: TRBV5-1
J gene: TRBJ2-7

CDR3 protein: CASSRGFQSGGYTF
V gene: TRBV14
J gene: TRBJ1-2

CDR3 protein: CASSQGQGRNTEAFF
V gene: TRBV6-5
J gene: TRBJ1-1

CDR3 protein: CASSYSEGEQYF
V gene: TRBV6-6
J gene: TRBJ2-7

CDR3 protein: CATSKTGDTEAFF
V gene: TRBV15
J gene: TRBJ1-1

CDR3 protein: CASSPGQGANNEQFF
V gene: TRBV25-1
J gene: TRBJ2-1

CDR3 protein: CASSWTMSGANVLTF
V gene: TRBV5-5
J gene: TRBJ2-6

CDR3 protein: CASSLRVEETQYF
V gene: TRBV19
J gene: TRBJ2-5

CDR3 protein: CASSVVARGGYPF
V gene: TRBV9
J gene: TRBJ1-2

CDR3 protein: CASSKGQGAAQPQHF
V gene: TRBV19
J gene: TRBJ1-5

CDR3 protein: CASSSNLLAGGPREQYF
V gene: TRBV18
J gene: TRBJ2-7

CDR3 protein: CASSYGVGGRPGELFF
V gene: TRBV6-6
J gene: TRBJ2-2

CDR3 protein: CASSSLAGGTNTGELFF
V gene: TRBV5-1
J gene: TRBJ2-2

CDR3 protein: CASSPGQANQPQHF
V gene: TRBV7-9
J gene: TRBJ1-5

CDR3 protein: CASSALGHNTFMNTEAFF
V gene: TRBV2
J gene: TRBJ1-1

CDR3 protein: CASSVAKGTSGSREQFF
V gene: TRBV9
J gene: TRBJ2-1

CDR3 protein: CASSLGGAAGRYEQYF
V gene: TRBV28
J gene: TRBJ2-7

CDR3 protein: CASSWGAGNTIYF
V gene: TRBV28
J gene: TRBJ1-3

CDR3 protein: CAISESKRGFTDTQYF
V gene: TRBV10-3
J gene: TRBJ2-3

CDR3 protein: CASSLWGRIADTQYF
V gene: TRBV11-2
J gene: TRBJ2-3

CDR3 protein: CASSPSQGTEAFF
V gene: TRBV7-8
J gene: TRBJ1-1